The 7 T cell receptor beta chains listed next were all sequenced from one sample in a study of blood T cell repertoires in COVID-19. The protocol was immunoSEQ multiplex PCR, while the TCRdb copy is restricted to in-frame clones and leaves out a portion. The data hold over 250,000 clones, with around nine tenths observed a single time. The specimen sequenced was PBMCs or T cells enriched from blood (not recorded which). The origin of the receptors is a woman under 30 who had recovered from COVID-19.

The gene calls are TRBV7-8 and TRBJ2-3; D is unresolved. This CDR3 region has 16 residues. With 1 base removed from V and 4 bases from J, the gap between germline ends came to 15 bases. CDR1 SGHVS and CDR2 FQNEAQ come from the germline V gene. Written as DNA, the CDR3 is TGTGCCAGCAGCTTAGTAACCGGTTTCGGGTCAGATACGCAGTATTTT. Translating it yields CASSLVTGFGSDTQYF. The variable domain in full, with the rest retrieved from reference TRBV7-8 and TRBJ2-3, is GAGVSQSPRYKVAKRGQDVALRCDPISGHVSLFWYQQALGQGPEFLTYFQNEAQLDKSGLPSDRFFAERPEGSVSTLKIQRTQQEDSAVYLCASSLVTGFGSDTQYFGPGTRLTVL.

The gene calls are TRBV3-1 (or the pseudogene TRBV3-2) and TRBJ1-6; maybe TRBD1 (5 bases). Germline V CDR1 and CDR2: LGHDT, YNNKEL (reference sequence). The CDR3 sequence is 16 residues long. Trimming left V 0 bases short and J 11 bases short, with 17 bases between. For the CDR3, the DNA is TGTGCCAGCAGCCAAGATCAACGGGGGTTCCTTGCACCCCTCCACTTT. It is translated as CASSQDQRGFLAPLHF.

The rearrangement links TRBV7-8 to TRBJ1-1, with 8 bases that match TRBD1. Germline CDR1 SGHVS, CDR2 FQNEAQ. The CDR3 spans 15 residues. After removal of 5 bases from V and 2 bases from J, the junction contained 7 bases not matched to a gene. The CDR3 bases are TGTGCCAGCAGCCGAGTGACAGGGGCTAACACTGAAGCTTTCTTT. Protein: CASSRVTGANTEAFF.

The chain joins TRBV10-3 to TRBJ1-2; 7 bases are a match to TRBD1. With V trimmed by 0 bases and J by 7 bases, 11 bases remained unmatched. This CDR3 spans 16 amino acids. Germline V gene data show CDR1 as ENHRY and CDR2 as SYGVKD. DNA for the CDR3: TGTGCCATCAGTGAGTCTACCTTAGGACAGGCGGGTGGCTACACCTTC. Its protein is CAISESTLGQAGGYTF.

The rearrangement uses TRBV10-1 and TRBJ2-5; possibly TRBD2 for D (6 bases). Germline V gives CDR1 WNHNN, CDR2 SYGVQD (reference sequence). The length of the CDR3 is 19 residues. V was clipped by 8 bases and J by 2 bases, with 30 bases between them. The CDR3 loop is CASGHRDSSKEGIQETQYF. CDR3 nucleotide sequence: TGCGCCAGCGGTCACCGGGACTCCTCTAAAGAGGGCATTCAAGAGACCCAGTACTTC.

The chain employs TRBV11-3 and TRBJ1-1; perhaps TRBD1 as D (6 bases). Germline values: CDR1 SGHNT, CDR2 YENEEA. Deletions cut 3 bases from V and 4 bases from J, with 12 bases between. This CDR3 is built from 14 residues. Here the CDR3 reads CASSLGGLGTEAFF. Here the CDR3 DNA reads TGTGCCAGCAGCTTGGGGGGGCTGGGCACTGAAGCTTTCTTT.

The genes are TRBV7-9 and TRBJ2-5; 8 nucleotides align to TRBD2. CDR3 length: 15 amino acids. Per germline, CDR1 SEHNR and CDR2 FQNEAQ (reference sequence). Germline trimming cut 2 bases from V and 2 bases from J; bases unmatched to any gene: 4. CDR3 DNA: TGTGCCAGCAGCTTACTACTAGCGGTGCAAGAGACCCAGTACTTC. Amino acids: CASSLLLAVQETQYF.